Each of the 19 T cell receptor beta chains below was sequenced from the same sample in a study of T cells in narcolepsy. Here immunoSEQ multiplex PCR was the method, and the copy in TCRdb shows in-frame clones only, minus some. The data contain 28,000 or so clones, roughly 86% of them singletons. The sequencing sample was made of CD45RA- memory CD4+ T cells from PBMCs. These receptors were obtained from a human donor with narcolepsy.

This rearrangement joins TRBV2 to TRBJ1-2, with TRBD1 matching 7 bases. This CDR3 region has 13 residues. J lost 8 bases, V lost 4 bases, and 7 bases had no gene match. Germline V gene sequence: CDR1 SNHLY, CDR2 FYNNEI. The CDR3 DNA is TGTGCCAGCAGTGCGGTGACAGGGAGCGGCTACACCTTC. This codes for CASSAVTGSGYTF. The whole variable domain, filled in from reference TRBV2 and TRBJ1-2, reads EPEVTQTPSHQVTQMGQEVILRCVPISNHLYFYWYRQILGQKVEFLVSFYNNEISEKSEIFDDQFSVERPDGSNFTLKIRSTKLEDSAMYFCASSAVTGSGYTFGSGTRLTVV.

CDR3 DNA: TGTGCCAGCAGCTTACGTTTGGGGGAGCTGTTTTTT. Translated: CASSLRLGELFF. The chain uses TRBV7-2 and TRBJ2-2, with D hard to call. The CDR3 sequence is 12 residues long. V was pared by 2 bases and J by 8 bases, with 6 bases between. Germline CDR1 reads SGHTA; CDR2 reads FQGNSA.

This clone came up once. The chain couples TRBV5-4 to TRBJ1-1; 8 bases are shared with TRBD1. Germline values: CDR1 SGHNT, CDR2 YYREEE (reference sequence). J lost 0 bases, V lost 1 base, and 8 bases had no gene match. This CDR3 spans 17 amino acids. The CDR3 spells CASSLRTGSMMNTEAFF. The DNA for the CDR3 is TGTGCCAGCAGCTTGAGGACAGGGAGTATGATGAACACTGAAGCTTTCTTT.

The CDR3, as DNA: TGTGCCAGCAGCTCCCCCATCGAGATCTCGCTAGCCAAAAACATTCAGTACTTC. This codes for CASSSPIEISLAKNIQYF. The chain has TRBV7-9 and TRBJ2-4; D call uncertain. This CDR3 region has 18 residues. Germline V gene sequence: CDR1 SEHNR, CDR2 FQNEAQ (reference sequence). V gave up 4 bases and J gave up 0 bases, with 19 bases separating them.

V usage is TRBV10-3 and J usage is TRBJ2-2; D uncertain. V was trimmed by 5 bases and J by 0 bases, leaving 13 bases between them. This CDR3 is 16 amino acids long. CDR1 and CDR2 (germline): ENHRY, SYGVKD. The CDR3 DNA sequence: TGTGCCATCAGTCTTGGGCACTCCTCGAACACCGGGGAGCTGTTTTTT. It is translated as CAISLGHSSNTGELFF.

The CDR3 nucleotides read TGCGCCAGCAGCTTGGCTGGGGCACAAGAGACCCAGTACTTC. Protein product: CASSLAGAQETQYF. J is TRBJ2-5 and V is TRBV5-1; tentatively, D is TRBD1 (5 bases). The germline CDR1 and CDR2 sequences are SGHRS and YFSETQ. CDR3 length equals 14 residues. Trimming removed 0 bases from V and 2 bases from J, with 8 bases in between.

DNA of the CDR3: TGTGCCAGCAGTCCGCGCGGGGGGACCAGCTCCTACAATGAGCAGTTCTTC. Protein sequence: CASSPRGGTSSYNEQFF. V and J are TRBV2 and TRBJ2-1, with 8 bases lining up with TRBD2. Germline CDR1 reads SNHLY; CDR2 reads FYNNEI. V lost 5 bases to trimming and J lost 0 bases; unmatched junction nucleotides: 9. The CDR3 length is 17 residues.

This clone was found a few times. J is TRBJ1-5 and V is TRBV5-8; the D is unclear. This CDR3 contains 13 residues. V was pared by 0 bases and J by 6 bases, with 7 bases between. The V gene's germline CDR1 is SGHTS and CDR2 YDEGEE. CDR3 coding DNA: TGTGCCAGCAGCTTGGGGGGTATTCAGCCCCAGCATTTT. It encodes CASSLGGIQPQHF. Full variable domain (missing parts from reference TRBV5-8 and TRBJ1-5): EAGVTQSPTHLIKTRGQQATLRCSPISGHTSVYWYQQALGLGLQFLLWYDEGEERNRGNFPPRFSGRQFPNYSSELNVNALELEDSALYLCASSLGGIQPQHFGDGTRLSIL.

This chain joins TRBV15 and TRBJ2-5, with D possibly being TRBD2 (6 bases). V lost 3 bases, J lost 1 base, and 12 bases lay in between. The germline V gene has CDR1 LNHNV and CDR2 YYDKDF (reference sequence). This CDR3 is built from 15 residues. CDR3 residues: CATSSLAGGQETQYF. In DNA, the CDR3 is TGTGCCACCAGCAGTTTAGCCGGGGGCCAAGAGACCCAGTACTTC.

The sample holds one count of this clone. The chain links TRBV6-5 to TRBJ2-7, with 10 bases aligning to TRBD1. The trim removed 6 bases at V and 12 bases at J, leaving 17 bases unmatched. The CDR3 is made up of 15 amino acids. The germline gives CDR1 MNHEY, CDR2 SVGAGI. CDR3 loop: CASRQTGGASLAPYF. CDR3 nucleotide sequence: TGTGCCAGCAGGCAGACAGGGGGCGCTTCCCTAGCTCCGTACTTC.

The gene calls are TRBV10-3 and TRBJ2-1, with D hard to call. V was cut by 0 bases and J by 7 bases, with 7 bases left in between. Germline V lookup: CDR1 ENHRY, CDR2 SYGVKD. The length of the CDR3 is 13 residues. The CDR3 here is CAISESNRNEQFF. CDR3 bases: TGTGCCATCAGTGAGTCGAATAGGAATGAGCAGTTCTTC.

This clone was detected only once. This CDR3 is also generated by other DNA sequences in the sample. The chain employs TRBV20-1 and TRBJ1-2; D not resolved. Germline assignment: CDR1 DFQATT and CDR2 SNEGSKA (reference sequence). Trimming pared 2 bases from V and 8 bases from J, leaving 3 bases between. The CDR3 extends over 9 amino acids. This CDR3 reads CSARPGYTF. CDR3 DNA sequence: TGCAGTGCTAGACCCGGCTACACCTTC.

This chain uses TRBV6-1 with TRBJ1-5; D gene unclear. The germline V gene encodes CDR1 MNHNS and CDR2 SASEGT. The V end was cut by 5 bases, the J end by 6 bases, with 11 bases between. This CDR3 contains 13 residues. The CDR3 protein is CASSLSDRQPQHF. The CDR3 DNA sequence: TGTGCCAGCAGTCTAAGCGACCGTCAGCCCCAGCATTTT.

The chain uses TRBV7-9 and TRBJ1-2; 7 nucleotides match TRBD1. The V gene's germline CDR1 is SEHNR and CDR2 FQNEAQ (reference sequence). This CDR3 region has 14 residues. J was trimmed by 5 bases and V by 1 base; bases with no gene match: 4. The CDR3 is CASSLEGAYYGYTF. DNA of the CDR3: TGTGCCAGCAGCTTAGAGGGGGCGTATTATGGCTACACCTTC.

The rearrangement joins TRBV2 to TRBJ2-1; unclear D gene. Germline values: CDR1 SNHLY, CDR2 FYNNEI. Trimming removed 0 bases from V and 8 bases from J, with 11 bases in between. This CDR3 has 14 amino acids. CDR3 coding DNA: TGTGCCAGCAGTGAAGCGCTCGCTTTGGATGAGCAGTTCTTC. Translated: CASSEALALDEQFF.

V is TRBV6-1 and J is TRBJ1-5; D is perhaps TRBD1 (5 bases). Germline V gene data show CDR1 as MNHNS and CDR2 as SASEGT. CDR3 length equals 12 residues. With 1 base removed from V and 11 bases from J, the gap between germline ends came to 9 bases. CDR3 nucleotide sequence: TGTGCCAGCAGTGAAGTCCAGGGCTCCCAGCATTTT. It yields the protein CASSEVQGSQHF.

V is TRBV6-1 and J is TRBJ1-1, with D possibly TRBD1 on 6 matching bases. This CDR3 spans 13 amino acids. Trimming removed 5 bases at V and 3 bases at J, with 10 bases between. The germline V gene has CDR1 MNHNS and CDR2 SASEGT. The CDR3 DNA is TGTGCCAGCAGTTTACAGGGCCACACTGAAGCTTTCTTT. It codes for CASSLQGHTEAFF.

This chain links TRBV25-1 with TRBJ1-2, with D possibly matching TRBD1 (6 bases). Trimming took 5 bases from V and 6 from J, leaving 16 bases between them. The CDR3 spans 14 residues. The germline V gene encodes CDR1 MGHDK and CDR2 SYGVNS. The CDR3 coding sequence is TGTGCCAGCAGTCTAAGGGGGGATGAGAATGGCTACACCTTC. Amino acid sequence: CASSLRGDENGYTF.

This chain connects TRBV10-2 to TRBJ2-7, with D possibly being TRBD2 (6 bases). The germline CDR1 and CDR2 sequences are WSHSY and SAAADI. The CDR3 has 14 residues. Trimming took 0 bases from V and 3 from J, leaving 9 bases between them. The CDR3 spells CASSESGGFYEQYV. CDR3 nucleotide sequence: TGCGCCAGCAGTGAGTCCGGGGGATTCTACGAGCAGTACGTC.